This is a list of T cell receptor beta chains from one sample in a study of T-cell reconstitution after alpha-beta-depleted transplantation in children. MiXCR was run by TCRdb on the PCR reads, yielding one entry per CDR3 protein. Of around 76,000 distinct CDR3 sequences in the sample, around a sixth were seen once. The sequenced sample was PBMCs, mostly from graft donor cells, obtained 360 days after TCRalphabeta/CD19-depleted stem cell transplant. The source of these receptors is a male patient under 10 years old who had a stem cell transplant for acute lymphoblastic leukemia, so the T cells may come from the graft donor. Each CDR3 is given without its conserved first and last residue. The order of the fields is CDR3 protein, V gene, J gene.

cdr3_aa: AISEGVGRPLSYEQY
v_call: TRBV10-3
j_call: TRBJ2-7

cdr3_aa: ASSYQTIGPNYGYT
v_call: TRBV6-6
j_call: TRBJ1-2

cdr3_aa: SASNVAGGRYEQY
v_call: TRBV20-1
j_call: TRBJ2-7

cdr3_aa: ASSLTTKEPQH
v_call: TRBV12-3/TRBV12-4
j_call: TRBJ1-5

cdr3_aa: SAKGTSRPDTQY
v_call: TRBV20-1
j_call: TRBJ2-3

cdr3_aa: ASRDRGLNTEAF
v_call: TRBV4-1
j_call: TRBJ1-1

cdr3_aa: ASSVRPYTGLAKETQY
v_call: TRBV9
j_call: TRBJ2-5

cdr3_aa: ASTRTGGELF
v_call: TRBV27
j_call: TRBJ2-2

cdr3_aa: AWRGIERPARGVGELF
v_call: TRBV30
j_call: TRBJ2-2

cdr3_aa: ASSHPQRSTDTQY
v_call: TRBV5-1
j_call: TRBJ2-3

cdr3_aa: ASSQELLAVSYNEQF
v_call: TRBV3-1
j_call: TRBJ2-1

cdr3_aa: ASSQGTTGTGETQY
v_call: TRBV4-2
j_call: TRBJ2-5

cdr3_aa: SDQGARDEQY
v_call: TRBV29-1
j_call: TRBJ2-7

cdr3_aa: ASSPGVAKNIQY
v_call: TRBV5-1
j_call: TRBJ2-4

cdr3_aa: ASSPRARNTGELF
v_call: TRBV5-1
j_call: TRBJ2-2

cdr3_aa: ASSFPTDGYYGYT
v_call: TRBV5-5
j_call: TRBJ1-2

cdr3_aa: ASRDRGRKSGAIVLT
v_call: TRBV19
j_call: TRBJ2-6

cdr3_aa: ASSGGNEQF
v_call: TRBV7-9
j_call: TRBJ2-1

cdr3_aa: ASRTSGYNEQF
v_call: TRBV25-1
j_call: TRBJ2-1

cdr3_aa: SARKRAYYEQY
v_call: TRBV20-1
j_call: TRBJ2-7

cdr3_aa: ASSLAWAGSYEQY
v_call: TRBV7-9
j_call: TRBJ2-7

cdr3_aa: ASGSDRSSYEQY
v_call: TRBV2
j_call: TRBJ2-7

cdr3_aa: SVAQDRGSEQY
v_call: TRBV29-1
j_call: TRBJ2-7

cdr3_aa: ASSRRTQNIQY
v_call: TRBV27
j_call: TRBJ2-4

cdr3_aa: ASSRRSSGRSDTQY
v_call: TRBV14
j_call: TRBJ2-3

cdr3_aa: ASSSLAGNTGELF
v_call: TRBV5-1
j_call: TRBJ2-2

cdr3_aa: AFPGGVITGELF
v_call: TRBV5-4
j_call: TRBJ2-2

cdr3_aa: ASSLDIGSSYEQY
v_call: TRBV11-2
j_call: TRBJ2-7

cdr3_aa: ASSYLPGLRRQETQY
v_call: TRBV5-1
j_call: TRBJ2-5

cdr3_aa: ASSGWAEAASNYGYT
v_call: TRBV4-1
j_call: TRBJ1-2